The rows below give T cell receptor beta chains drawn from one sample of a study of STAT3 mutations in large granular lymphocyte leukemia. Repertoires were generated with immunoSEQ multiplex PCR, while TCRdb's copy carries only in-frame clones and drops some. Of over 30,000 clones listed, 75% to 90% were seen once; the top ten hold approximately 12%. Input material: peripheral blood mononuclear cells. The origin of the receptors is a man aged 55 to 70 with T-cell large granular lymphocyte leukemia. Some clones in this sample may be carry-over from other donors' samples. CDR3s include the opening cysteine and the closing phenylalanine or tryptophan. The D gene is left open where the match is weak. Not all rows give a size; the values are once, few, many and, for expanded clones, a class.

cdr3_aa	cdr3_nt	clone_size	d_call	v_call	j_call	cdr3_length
CASSLAGGLAVEQYF	TGTGCCAGCAGCTTGGCCGGAGGACTAGCGGTCGAGCAGTACTTC	.	TRBD2	TRBV5-5	TRBJ2-7	15
CASSLKGTAPGANVLTF	TGTGCCAGCAGTTTAAAGGGGACAGCGCCGGGGGCCAACGTCCTGACTTTC	.	TRBD1	TRBV27	TRBJ2-6	17
CASSPSGGPNQPQHF	TGTGCCAGCAGCCCCTCGGGGGGGCCCAATCAGCCCCAGCATTTT	.	.	TRBV9	TRBJ1-5	15
CAASRGPYGYTF	TGTGCCGCCTCTAGGGGGCCCTATGGCTACACCTTC	.	TRBD1	TRBV7-9	TRBJ1-2	12
CASSKGYEQYF	TGTGCCAGCAGCAAAGGGTACGAGCAGTACTTC	.	.	TRBV11-2	TRBJ2-7	11
CASSLASPGTDTQYF	TGTGCCAGCAGCTTGGCTAGTCCCGGCACAGATACGCAGTATTTT	.	.	TRBV5-5	TRBJ2-3	15
CASSYGGSTEQFF	TGTGCCAGCAGTTATGGCGGGAGTACTGAGCAGTTCTTC	.	TRBD2	TRBV6-5	TRBJ2-1	13
CASSARYEQYF	TGTGCCAGCAGTGCCCGCTACGAGCAGTACTTC	.	.	TRBV28	TRBJ2-7	11
CAISVGTGTYEQYF	TGTGCCATCAGTGTTGGGACAGGGACGTACGAGCAGTACTTC	.	TRBD1	TRBV10-3	TRBJ2-7	14
CASSYDPGRTGKEEKLFF	TGTGCCAGCAGCTACGACCCCGGTAGGACAGGGAAGGAAGAAAAACTGTTTTTT	few	TRBD1	TRBV7-2	TRBJ1-4	18
CASSYSLLDSPLHF	TGTGCCAGCAGTTACTCCCTCCTGGATTCACCCCTCCACTTT	.	.	TRBV6-5	TRBJ1-6	14
CASSERPHEKLFF	TGTGCCAGCAGTGAACGTCCACATGAAAAACTGTTTTTT	.	.	TRBV6-1	TRBJ1-4	13
CASGGRENQPQHF	TGTGCCTCAGGCGGGAGAGAAAATCAGCCCCAGCATTTT	.	.	TRBV19	TRBJ1-5	13
CASSPGTGVLTYGYTF	TGTGCCAGCTCACCAGGGACAGGTGTACTAACCTATGGCTACACCTTC	.	TRBD1	TRBV18	TRBJ1-2	16
CASRVEVQGTEAFF	TGCGCCAGCCGGGTGGAGGTCCAAGGCACTGAAGCTTTCTTT	.	.	TRBV5-1	TRBJ1-1	14
CASSQSSPSSLTYTF	TGTGCCAGCAGCCAGTCCTCTCCCAGCTCCCTCACCTACACCTTC	.	.	TRBV4-2	TRBJ1-2	15